This TCR beta chain is from a study of blood T cell repertoires in COVID-19. Generated by immunoSEQ multiplex PCR, the TCRdb table keeps only in-frame clones and is missing some. The sample consists of some 340,000 clones, about 89% of them appearing once. Sequences were obtained from PBMCs or T cells enriched from blood (not recorded which). This TCR came from a woman aged 30 to 39 who had recovered from COVID-19.

The CDR3 nucleotides are TGTGCCAGCAGACCGCATCAGGGGCTAGAGTTCTTC. This sequence encodes CASRPHQGLEFF. The rearrangement joins TRBV7-8 to TRBJ2-1; a possible D gene is TRBD1 (6 bases). Germline loops: CDR1 SGHVS, CDR2 FQNEAQ. CDR3 length: 12 amino acids. The V end lost 6 bases, the J end lost 14 bases, and 17 bases lay between the germline ends.